These 4 T cell receptor beta chains share one sample of origin, sequenced in a study of OX40 agonist ivuxolimab in advanced cancers. TCRdb's copy holds only in-frame clones and misses some; the assay was immunoSEQ multiplex PCR. The sample yields 68,000 or so clones, roughly 85% seen once. The specimen was CD4+ or CD8+ T cells sorted from blood, collected in a trial of the OX40 agonist ivuxolimab. All receptors come from an adult with an advanced solid tumor such as melanoma, head and neck, liver or kidney cancer.

The chain couples TRBV4-2 to TRBJ1-4; the D gene is possibly TRBD1 (5 bases). V lost 3 bases and J 1 base, leaving 9 bases between the germline ends. Germline CDR1 is LGHNA and CDR2 is YNFKEQ. This CDR3 has 15 residues. The CDR3 is CASSHSGKTNEKLFF. CDR3 in DNA: TGTGCCAGCAGCCACTCAGGGAAAACTAATGAAAAACTGTTTTTT.

This clone was detected a few times. The CDR3 DNA reads as TGTGCCAGCACTGCACTTGGGCAAGAGACCCAGTACTTC. Amino acids: CASTALGQETQYF. The V gene is TRBV2, the J gene TRBJ2-5; D gene unclear. Germline CDR1 is SNHLY and CDR2 is FYNNEI. The CDR3 loop spans 13 amino acids. The V gene lost 7 bases and the J gene lost 2 bases, with 11 bases spanning the gap.

This clone was seen just once. The V and J genes are TRBV9 and TRBJ2-1; 9 positions match TRBD2. CDR3 size: 16 residues. J gave up 10 bases and V 1 base, and 12 bases lay outside the gene matches. CDR1 SGDLS and CDR2 YYNGEE come from the germline V gene. Here the CDR3 reads CASSVKGAGGLGEQFF. The DNA of the CDR3 is TGTGCCAGCAGCGTAAAGGGGGCGGGAGGGCTCGGCGAGCAGTTCTTC.

The chain combines TRBV7-6 with TRBJ2-5, with D unclear. There are 16 residues in the CDR3. CDR1 is SGHVS and CDR2 is FNYEAQ in the germline V gene. Deletions cut 0 bases from V and 2 bases from J, with 13 bases between. This chain's CDR3 is CASSLALRTVQETQYF. In DNA, the CDR3 is TGTGCCAGCAGCTTAGCGCTGAGGACCGTACAAGAGACCCAGTACTTC.